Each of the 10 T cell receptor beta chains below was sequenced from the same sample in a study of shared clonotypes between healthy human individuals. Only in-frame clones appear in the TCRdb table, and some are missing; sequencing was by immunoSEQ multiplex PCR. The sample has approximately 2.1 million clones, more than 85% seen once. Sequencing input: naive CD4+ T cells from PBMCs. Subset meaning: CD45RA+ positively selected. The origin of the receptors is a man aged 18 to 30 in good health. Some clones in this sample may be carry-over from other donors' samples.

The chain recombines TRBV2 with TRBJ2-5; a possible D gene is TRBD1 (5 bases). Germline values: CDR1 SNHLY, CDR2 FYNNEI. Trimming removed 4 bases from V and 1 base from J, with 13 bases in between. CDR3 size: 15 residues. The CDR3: CASSATGVPQETQYF. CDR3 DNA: TGTGCCAGCAGTGCTACAGGAGTCCCCCAAGAGACCCAGTACTTC.

The CDR3 protein is CASSYRGQGINEQFF. Written as DNA, the CDR3 is TGTGCCAGCAGTTACCGGGGACAGGGAATCAATGAGCAGTTCTTC. The chain has TRBV6-5 and TRBJ2-1, with 9 bases that match TRBD1. CDR3 length equals 15 residues. With V trimmed by 2 bases and J by 6 bases, 5 bases remained unmatched. In germline, CDR1 is MNHEY, CDR2 SVGAGI.

This CDR3 is CASSLRTAGEGEQYF. CDR3 coding DNA: TGCGCCAGCAGCTTGCGGACAGCCGGCGAAGGAGAGCAGTACTTC. The J gene is TRBJ2-7, the V gene TRBV5-1, with D possibly being TRBD1 (6 bases). The CDR3 contains 15 residues. Trimming pared 1 base from V and 7 bases from J, leaving 18 bases between. Per germline, CDR1 SGHRS and CDR2 YFSETQ.

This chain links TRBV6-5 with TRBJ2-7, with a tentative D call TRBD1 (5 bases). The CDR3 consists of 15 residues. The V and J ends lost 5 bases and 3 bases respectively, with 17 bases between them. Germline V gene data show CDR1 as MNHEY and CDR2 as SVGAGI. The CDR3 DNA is TGTGCCAGCAGTAAGACAGTCACCCAACTCTACGAGCAGTACTTC. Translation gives CASSKTVTQLYEQYF.

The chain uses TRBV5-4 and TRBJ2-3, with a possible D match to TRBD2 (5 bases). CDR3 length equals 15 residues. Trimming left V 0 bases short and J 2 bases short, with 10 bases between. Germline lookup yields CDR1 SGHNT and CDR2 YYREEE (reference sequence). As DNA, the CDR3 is TGTGCCAGCAGCTTGGATAGCGTTATCACAGATACGCAGTATTTT. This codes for CASSLDSVITDTQYF.

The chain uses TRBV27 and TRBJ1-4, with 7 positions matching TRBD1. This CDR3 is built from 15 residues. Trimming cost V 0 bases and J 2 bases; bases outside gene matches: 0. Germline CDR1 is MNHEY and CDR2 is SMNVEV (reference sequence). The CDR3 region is CASSLSQGTNEKLFF. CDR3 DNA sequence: TGTGCCAGCAGTTTATCACAGGGGACTAATGAAAAACTGTTTTTT.

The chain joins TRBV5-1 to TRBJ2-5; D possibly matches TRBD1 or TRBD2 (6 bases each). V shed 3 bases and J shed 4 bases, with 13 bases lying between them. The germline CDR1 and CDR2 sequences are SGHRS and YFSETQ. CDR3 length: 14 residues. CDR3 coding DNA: TGCGCCAGCAGCTCGGGGGCAGGGCCAGAGACCCAGTACTTC. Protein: CASSSGAGPETQYF. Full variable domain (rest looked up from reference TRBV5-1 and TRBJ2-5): KAGVTQTPRYLIKTRGQQVTLSCSPISGHRSVSWYQQTPGQGLQFLFEYFSETQRNKGNFPGRFSGRQFSNSRSEMNVSTLELGDSALYLCASSSGAGPETQYFGPGTRLLVL.

CDR3 sequence reads: CASSDRDRRSYEQYF. The CDR3 DNA reads TGTGCCAGCAGTGACCGGGACAGGAGGTCCTACGAGCAGTACTTC. This sequence joins TRBV6-1 and TRBJ2-7; 8 bases are shared with TRBD1. The V segment lost 3 bases and the J segment 1 base; nucleotides outside the gene matches: 5. CDR1 and CDR2 from the germline V gene are MNHNS and SASEGT. The CDR3 extends over 15 amino acids.

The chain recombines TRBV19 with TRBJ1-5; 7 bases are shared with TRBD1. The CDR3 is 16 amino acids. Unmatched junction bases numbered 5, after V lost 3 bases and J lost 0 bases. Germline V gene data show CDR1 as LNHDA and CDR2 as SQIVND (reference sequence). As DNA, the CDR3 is TGTGCCAGTAGTATCCGGGACAGCCATAGCAATCAGCCCCAGCATTTT. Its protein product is CASSIRDSHSNQPQHF. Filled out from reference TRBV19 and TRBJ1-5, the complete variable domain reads DGGITQSPKYLFRKEGQNVTLSCEQNLNHDAMYWYRQDPGQGLRLIYYSQIVNDFQKGDIAEGYSVSREKKESFPLTVTSAQKNPTAFYLCASSIRDSHSNQPQHFGDGTRLSIL.

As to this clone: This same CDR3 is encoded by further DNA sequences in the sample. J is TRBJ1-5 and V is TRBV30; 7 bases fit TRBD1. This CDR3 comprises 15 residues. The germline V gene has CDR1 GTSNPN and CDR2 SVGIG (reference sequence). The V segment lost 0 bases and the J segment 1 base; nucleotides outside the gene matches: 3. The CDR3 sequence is CAWSVGGTSNQPQHF. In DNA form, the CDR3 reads TGTGCCTGGAGTGTAGGGGGCACGAGCAATCAGCCCCAGCATTTT.